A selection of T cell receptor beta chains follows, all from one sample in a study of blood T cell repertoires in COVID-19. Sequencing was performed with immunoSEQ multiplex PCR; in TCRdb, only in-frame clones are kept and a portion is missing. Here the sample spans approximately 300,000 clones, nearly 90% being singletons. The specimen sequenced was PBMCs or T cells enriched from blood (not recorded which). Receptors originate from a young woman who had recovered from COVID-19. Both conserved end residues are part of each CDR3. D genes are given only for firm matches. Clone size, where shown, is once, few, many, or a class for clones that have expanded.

cdr3_nt: TGTGCCAGCAGCGTAGAGGGACTAGCGGGATCCGAGCAGTACTTC
cdr3_aa: CASSVEGLAGSEQYF
clone_size: -
d_call: TRBD2
v_call: TRBV9
j_call: TRBJ2-7

cdr3_nt: TGTGCCAGCAGCGTAGGGCAGGGTCGACTCGAGCAGTACTTC
cdr3_aa: CASSVGQGRLEQYF
clone_size: -
d_call: -
v_call: TRBV9
j_call: TRBJ2-7

cdr3_nt: TGTGCCAGCAGGTTAGCGGGAGTTCGTAATGAGCAGTTCTTC
cdr3_aa: CASRLAGVRNEQFF
clone_size: -
d_call: TRBD2
v_call: TRBV7-2
j_call: TRBJ2-1

cdr3_nt: TGTGCCACCAGTGATGTAACTAGACACTCCCCCTCAATCTACGAGCAGTACTTC
cdr3_aa: CATSDVTRHSPSIYEQYF
clone_size: -
d_call: -
v_call: TRBV24-1
j_call: TRBJ2-7

cdr3_nt: TGTGCCAGCTCACCCTTTGGGACAGGGATGACAAATCAGCCCCAGCATTTT
cdr3_aa: CASSPFGTGMTNQPQHF
clone_size: few
d_call: TRBD1
v_call: TRBV18
j_call: TRBJ1-5

cdr3_nt: TGTGCCAGCACCGGGACGAGACTAGCGGGAGGGGAGTACGAGCAGTACTTC
cdr3_aa: CASTGTRLAGGEYEQYF
clone_size: -
d_call: TRBD2
v_call: TRBV25-1
j_call: TRBJ2-7

cdr3_nt: TGTGCCAGTAGTATATCGGACAGGGAAGAGACCCAGTACTTC
cdr3_aa: CASSISDREETQYF
clone_size: -
d_call: TRBD1
v_call: TRBV19
j_call: TRBJ2-5

cdr3_nt: TGTGCCAGCAGCAAAGAGCCAGCGGTCGAGATCTACAATGAGCAGTTCTTC
cdr3_aa: CASSKEPAVEIYNEQFF
clone_size: -
d_call: -
v_call: TRBV21-1
j_call: TRBJ2-1

cdr3_nt: TGTGCCAGCAGTACACTCCAGGGGTCTGGTGAAAAACTGTTTTTT
cdr3_aa: CASSTLQGSGEKLFF
clone_size: once
d_call: -
v_call: TRBV6-5
j_call: TRBJ1-4

cdr3_nt: TGTGCCTGGAGTCCTCCGGGACTAGCGGGACGCGGGAACGGGGAGCTGTTTTTT
cdr3_aa: CAWSPPGLAGRGNGELFF
clone_size: -
d_call: TRBD2
v_call: TRBV30
j_call: TRBJ2-2

cdr3_nt: TGTGCAAGTCGCACCAACCGACTAGCGGCAAAAGAGACCCAGTACTTC
cdr3_aa: CASRTNRLAAKETQYF
clone_size: -
d_call: -
v_call: TRBV12-2
j_call: TRBJ2-5

cdr3_nt: TGTGCCAGCAGCTTGTTCTATAGGGGTTCACCCCTCCACTTT
cdr3_aa: CASSLFYRGSPLHF
clone_size: -
d_call: -
v_call: TRBV5-6
j_call: TRBJ1-6

cdr3_nt: TGTGCCAGCATGATAGCGAGTAAAGGGGAGCTGTTTTTT
cdr3_aa: CASMIASKGELFF
clone_size: -
d_call: -
v_call: TRBV27
j_call: TRBJ2-2

cdr3_nt: TGTGCCAGCTCACCACTCCCGCGACAAGAGACCCAGTACTTC
cdr3_aa: CASSPLPRQETQYF
clone_size: -
d_call: -
v_call: TRBV18
j_call: TRBJ2-5

cdr3_nt: TGTGCCAGCATCAACTACATGAACACTGAAGCTTTCTTT
cdr3_aa: CASINYMNTEAFF
clone_size: -
d_call: -
v_call: TRBV6-5
j_call: TRBJ1-1

cdr3_nt: TGTGCCAGCAGCTTAGGAAGGACAGGAACTAATGAAAAACTGTTTTTT
cdr3_aa: CASSLGRTGTNEKLFF
clone_size: -
d_call: TRBD1
v_call: TRBV7-6
j_call: TRBJ1-4

cdr3_nt: TGTGCCAGCAGTGAGTCGGCGGCAACTAATGAAAAACTGTTTTTT
cdr3_aa: CASSESAATNEKLFF
clone_size: -
d_call: -
v_call: TRBV6-1
j_call: TRBJ1-4

cdr3_nt: TGTGCCAGCAGCCTCTCTCAGCGGGAGCAGTTCTTC
cdr3_aa: CASSLSQREQFF
clone_size: once
d_call: -
v_call: TRBV7-9
j_call: TRBJ2-1

cdr3_nt: TGCAGCGTCCAGGACTGGGAAGCGAACACCGGGGAGCTGTTTTTT
cdr3_aa: CSVQDWEANTGELFF
clone_size: -
d_call: -
v_call: TRBV29-1
j_call: TRBJ2-2

cdr3_nt: TGTGCCACCAGTGATCCGGGACAGGGGTTCATGGAGCAGTTCTTC
cdr3_aa: CATSDPGQGFMEQFF
clone_size: -
d_call: TRBD1
v_call: TRBV24-1
j_call: TRBJ2-1

cdr3_nt: TGTGCCAGCAGGGACTCGACATTAACTAATGAAAAACTGTTTTTT
cdr3_aa: CASRDSTLTNEKLFF
clone_size: -
d_call: -
v_call: TRBV5-4
j_call: TRBJ1-4

cdr3_nt: TGTGCCAGCTCTCCCAGGGTTCTGGAGACCGAGCAGTTCTTC
cdr3_aa: CASSPRVLETEQFF
clone_size: -
d_call: -
v_call: TRBV18
j_call: TRBJ2-1

cdr3_nt: TGTGCCAGCAGCTTAGATCACGGTACAGGAAACACCGGGGAGCTGTTTTTT
cdr3_aa: CASSLDHGTGNTGELFF
clone_size: -
d_call: -
v_call: TRBV11-2
j_call: TRBJ2-2

cdr3_nt: TGCAGCGTTGACGGGGGGTCAAACACCGGGGAGCTGTTTTTT
cdr3_aa: CSVDGGSNTGELFF
clone_size: -
d_call: TRBD2
v_call: TRBV29-1
j_call: TRBJ2-2

cdr3_nt: TGTGCCAGCAGCTTGAAGGCCCGGAGAACTGAGACCCAGTACTTC
cdr3_aa: CASSLKARRTETQYF
clone_size: -
d_call: -
v_call: TRBV7-2
j_call: TRBJ2-5

cdr3_nt: TGCGCCAGCAGCTTGGCGCGTGGGGACAGCTCCTACAATGAGCAGTTCTTC
cdr3_aa: CASSLARGDSSYNEQFF
clone_size: once
d_call: TRBD1
v_call: TRBV5-1
j_call: TRBJ2-1

cdr3_nt: TGTGCCAGCAGCCAAGGGACTAGTGGGAATGAGCAGTTCTTC
cdr3_aa: CASSQGTSGNEQFF
clone_size: -
d_call: TRBD2
v_call: TRBV3-1/TRBV3-2
j_call: TRBJ2-1

cdr3_nt: TGTGCCAGCAGCTCTCGGACTAGCGGCTCCTACGAGCAGTACTTC
cdr3_aa: CASSSRTSGSYEQYF
clone_size: once
d_call: TRBD2
v_call: TRBV7-2
j_call: TRBJ2-7

cdr3_nt: TGTGCCAGCAGTTCGCAGCGGGAGATAGGGCCAGATACGCAGTATTTT
cdr3_aa: CASSSQREIGPDTQYF
clone_size: -
d_call: TRBD2
v_call: TRBV28
j_call: TRBJ2-3

cdr3_nt: TGTGCCAGCAGCTTGGTAGCGTCGGCCTACGAGCAGTACTTC
cdr3_aa: CASSLVASAYEQYF
clone_size: -
d_call: -
v_call: TRBV5-6
j_call: TRBJ2-7

cdr3_nt: TGCGCCAGCAGCTTGGGACAGTCGGATTTCAAAGCTTTCTTT
cdr3_aa: CASSLGQSDFKAFF
clone_size: -
d_call: -
v_call: TRBV5-1
j_call: TRBJ1-1

cdr3_nt: TGCAGCGTTGCCCCCCCCCGCAGGGTGTGGGGAACAGATACGCAGTATTTT
cdr3_aa: CSVAPPRRVWGTDTQYF
clone_size: once
d_call: -
v_call: TRBV29-1
j_call: TRBJ2-3

cdr3_nt: TGCAGTGCTAGTCCCCCAGGGCACTCTGGCTACACCTTC
cdr3_aa: CSASPPGHSGYTF
clone_size: -
d_call: -
v_call: TRBV20-1
j_call: TRBJ1-2

cdr3_nt: TGTGCCAGCAGCAAAGTGATCTATAAAACAGGGGGTGGATCCTATGGCTACACCTTC
cdr3_aa: CASSKVIYKTGGGSYGYTF
clone_size: -
d_call: -
v_call: TRBV21-1
j_call: TRBJ1-2

cdr3_nt: TGTGCCAGCAGTCAACAATGGGCCACTGAAGCTTTCTTT
cdr3_aa: CASSQQWATEAFF
clone_size: -
d_call: -
v_call: TRBV6-2/TRBV6-3
j_call: TRBJ1-1

cdr3_nt: TGTGCCAGCAGCGAATACGTAGCGGACTCAGGGGAGCTGTTTTTT
cdr3_aa: CASSEYVADSGELFF
clone_size: few
d_call: -
v_call: TRBV7-3
j_call: TRBJ2-2

cdr3_nt: TGTGCCAGCAGCGTACTACAGGGGTTTGACGAGCAGTACTTC
cdr3_aa: CASSVLQGFDEQYF
clone_size: -
d_call: TRBD1
v_call: TRBV9
j_call: TRBJ2-7

cdr3_nt: TGTGCCAGAAGCTTGTCCGGGACAATCTATTGTGGAGATACGCAGTATTTT
cdr3_aa: CARSLSGTIYCGDTQYF
clone_size: -
d_call: -
v_call: TRBV5-3
j_call: TRBJ2-3

cdr3_nt: TGTGCCAGCTCACCATCCACCGGGTACCAAGAGACCCAGTACTTC
cdr3_aa: CASSPSTGYQETQYF
clone_size: -
d_call: -
v_call: TRBV18
j_call: TRBJ2-5

cdr3_nt: TGTGCCAGCAGCCAAGGGTCGGAGAGAGGGGCTTTCTTT
cdr3_aa: CASSQGSERGAFF
clone_size: -
d_call: -
v_call: TRBV3-1/TRBV3-2
j_call: TRBJ1-1

cdr3_nt: TGTGCCAGCACGGCGGGAGCTTTCAATGAGCAGTTCTTC
cdr3_aa: CASTAGAFNEQFF
clone_size: -
d_call: TRBD2
v_call: TRBV2
j_call: TRBJ2-1

cdr3_nt: TGTGCCAGCAGTCGAAGGACAGTTTATAATCAGCCCCAGCATTTT
cdr3_aa: CASSRRTVYNQPQHF
clone_size: -
d_call: -
v_call: TRBV2
j_call: TRBJ1-5

cdr3_nt: TGTGCCAGCAGTCCCCGGACTAGCGGCTACGAGCAGTACTTC
cdr3_aa: CASSPRTSGYEQYF
clone_size: -
d_call: TRBD2
v_call: TRBV27
j_call: TRBJ2-7

cdr3_nt: TGCAGCGTTGTGGTACTCCGGAACACCGGGGAGCTGTTTTTT
cdr3_aa: CSVVVLRNTGELFF
clone_size: -
d_call: -
v_call: TRBV29-1
j_call: TRBJ2-2

cdr3_nt: TGTGCCAGCAGTTTATTTCCCCAGGGGCTGGGAATGGGCACTGAAGCTTTCTTT
cdr3_aa: CASSLFPQGLGMGTEAFF
clone_size: -
d_call: -
v_call: TRBV27
j_call: TRBJ1-1

cdr3_nt: TGTGCCAGTAGCAAGGACAGGGGCGGAACCGGGGAGCTGTTTTTT
cdr3_aa: CASSKDRGGTGELFF
clone_size: -
d_call: TRBD1
v_call: TRBV19
j_call: TRBJ2-2

cdr3_nt: TGTGCCAGCAGTGAAATCCAAGCGGGAGTGGGAGCAGATACGCAGTATTTT
cdr3_aa: CASSEIQAGVGADTQYF
clone_size: -
d_call: TRBD2
v_call: TRBV25-1
j_call: TRBJ2-3